These 20 T cell receptor beta chains share one sample of origin, sequenced in a study of control samples from healthy donors and cancer patients. Only in-frame clones appear in the TCRdb table, and some are missing; sequencing was by immunoSEQ multiplex PCR. The sample has tens of thousands of clones, more than 85% seen once. Sequencing input: PBMCs. The receptors were gathered from a man in his forties with colorectal cancer.

The rearrangement links TRBV6-5 to TRBJ2-5; D is possibly TRBD1 (6 bases). This CDR3 contains 15 residues. V was trimmed by 4 bases and J by 1 base, leaving 13 bases between them. Germline lookup yields CDR1 MNHEY and CDR2 SVGAGI. In nucleotides, the CDR3 is TGTGCCAGCAGTTCACAGGGTTATTTCCAAGAGACCCAGTACTTC. Amino acids: CASSSQGYFQETQYF.

The chain carries TRBV5-6 and TRBJ1-1; D is ambiguous. CDR3 length: 13 amino acids. Germline V gives CDR1 SGHDT, CDR2 YYEEEE. V lost 4 bases and J lost 1, with 8 bases in between. CDR3 sequence: CASSPWGNTEAFF. The CDR3 DNA reads as TGTGCCAGCAGCCCTTGGGGGAACACTGAAGCTTTCTTT.

This sequence joins TRBV19 and TRBJ2-5; 7 positions agree with TRBD1. The CDR3 loop spans 17 amino acids. The V and J ends lost 4 bases and 4 bases, in that order; junction bases with no gene match: 15. The germline gives CDR1 LNHDA, CDR2 SQIVND (reference sequence). Here the CDR3 reads CASSRQQGYSMIETQYF. For the CDR3, the DNA is TGTGCCAGTAGTAGACAACAGGGGTATTCGATGATAGAGACCCAGTACTTC.

The chain joins TRBV11-1 to TRBJ2-3, with D perhaps given as TRBD1 or TRBD2 (5 bases each). Trimming took off 6 bases at V and 0 bases at J, with 13 bases between the two ends. Germline CDR1 reads SGHAT; CDR2 reads FQDESV (reference sequence). The CDR3 sequence is 15 residues long. The CDR3 bases are TGTGCCAGCAGTCCCGGGACGACTAGCACAGATACGCAGTATTTT. Translation: CASSPGTTSTDTQYF.

This sequence joins TRBV28 and TRBJ2-3; TRBD2 might be the D (5 bases). The CDR3 has 11 amino acids. Germline-derived CDR1 and CDR2 are MDHEN and SYDVKM. The V end lost 10 bases, the J end lost 8 bases, and 13 bases lay between the germline ends. The CDR3 bases are TGTGCCACCTCGGGAATCGGTACGCAGTATTTT. This sequence encodes CATSGIGTQYF.

V and J are TRBV24-1 and TRBJ2-1; maybe TRBD2 (7 bases). The CDR3 has 16 residues. CDR1 and CDR2 (germline): KGHDR, SFDVKD. With 1 base removed from V and 5 bases from J, the gap between germline ends came to 14 bases. The CDR3 sequence is CATSDLGGVLNNEQFF. The CDR3 bases are TGTGCCACCAGTGATTTAGGGGGGGTCCTCAACAATGAGCAGTTCTTC.

The rearrangement joins TRBV9 to TRBJ2-2; 9 bases line up with TRBD1. The CDR3 has 15 amino acids. Germline CDR1 reads SGDLS; CDR2 reads YYNGEE. V trimming: 4 bases; J trimming: 4 bases; junction bases outside the gene matches: 5. The CDR3 sequence: CASSSGTGSTGELFF. The CDR3 coding sequence is TGTGCCAGCAGCTCCGGGACAGGGTCCACCGGGGAGCTGTTTTTT.

The rearrangement joins TRBV15 to TRBJ1-2; weak D call: TRBD1 (6 bases). In germline, CDR1 is LNHNV, CDR2 YYDKDF (reference sequence). Deletions cut 8 bases from V and 3 bases from J, with 13 bases between. This CDR3 has 13 amino acids. The CDR3 loop reads CATSPGDDYGYTF. DNA for the CDR3: TGTGCCACCTCCCCAGGGGATGACTATGGCTACACCTTC.

The chain combines TRBV19 with TRBJ1-6; TRBD1 aligns across 7 bases. CDR3 length: 15 residues. Germline V gives CDR1 LNHDA, CDR2 SQIVND (reference sequence). Losses at the gene ends were 6 bases for V and 5 bases for J; bases not matched to a gene: 7. The CDR3: CASSHLDRDNSPLHF. CDR3 nucleotides: TGTGCCAGTAGCCATCTCGACAGGGATAATTCACCCCTCCACTTT. The full variable domain, its missing parts supplied by reference TRBV19 and TRBJ1-6, is DGGITQSPKYLFRKEGQNVTLSCEQNLNHDAMYWYRQDPGQGLRLIYYSQIVNDFQKGDIAEGYSVSREKKESFPLTVTSAQKNPTAFYLCASSHLDRDNSPLHFGNGTRLTVT.

CDR3 protein: CASSPLENTEAFF. The CDR3 DNA follows: TGTGCCAGCTCACCTCTGGAGAACACTGAAGCTTTCTTT. The chain uses TRBV18 and TRBJ1-1, with D unclear. This CDR3 has 13 amino acids. CDR1 is KGHSH and CDR2 is LQKENI in the germline V gene. Trimming left V 3 bases short and J 1 base short, with 6 bases between.

The chain has TRBV18 and TRBJ1-3; tentative D call: TRBD1 (6 bases). Germline CDR1 and CDR2: KGHSH and LQKENI. This CDR3 contains 15 residues. V lost 2 bases and J lost 4, with 12 bases in between. In DNA form, the CDR3 reads TGTGCCAGCTCACCATATACAGGGCCAGGAAACACCATATATTTT. Its translation: CASSPYTGPGNTIYF.

The chain carries TRBV5-1 and TRBJ1-2, with 8 positions matching TRBD1. The CDR3 consists of 13 residues. J lost 13 bases, V lost 4 bases, and 12 bases had no gene match. Germline-derived CDR1 and CDR2 are SGHRS and YFSETQ. The CDR3 sequence is CASSHGQGRLSTF. The CDR3 DNA reads TGCGCCAGCAGCCACGGACAGGGACGGTTGAGCACCTTC.

DNA of the CDR3: TGCGCCAGCAGCCCTGGACCCTCCGGGGAGCTGTTTTTT. It yields the protein CASSPGPSGELFF. This chain connects TRBV5-1 to TRBJ2-2, with D hard to call. Germline CDR1 is SGHRS and CDR2 is YFSETQ. V lost 4 bases and J 6 bases, leaving 10 bases between the germline ends. The CDR3 extends over 13 amino acids.

J is TRBJ2-7 and V is TRBV11-2, with D possibly being TRBD1 or TRBD2 (5 bases each). This CDR3 is 16 amino acids long. From germline, CDR1 is SGHAT and CDR2 FQNNGV. The V end was cut by 4 bases, the J end by 6 bases, with 22 bases between. The CDR3 spells CASSSLGPGASAEQYF. In DNA, the CDR3 is TGTGCCAGCAGCTCGCTCGGCCCCGGGGCGTCGGCCGAGCAGTACTTC.

The chain uses TRBV2 and TRBJ2-1; 10 bases align to TRBD1. The CDR3 loop spans 14 amino acids. V shed 5 bases and J 4 bases; nucleotides not matched to a gene: 2. From germline, CDR1 is SNHLY and CDR2 FYNNEI. CDR3 region: CASSPDRGYNEQFF. The CDR3 DNA reads TGTGCCAGCAGTCCGGACAGGGGGTACAATGAGCAGTTCTTC.

J is TRBJ2-3 and V is TRBV7-9, with 11 positions matching TRBD1. Germline CDR1 is SEHNR and CDR2 is FQNEAQ (reference sequence). The CDR3 sequence is 18 residues long. Losses at the gene ends were 3 bases for V and 4 bases for J; bases not matched to a gene: 12. As DNA, the CDR3 is TGTGCCAGCAGCTTGCGTGGGTTGGGACAGGGGGTTCCAGATACGCAGTATTTT. Translation gives CASSLRGLGQGVPDTQYF.

V usage is TRBV7-9 and J usage is TRBJ1-1; D might be TRBD1 (5 bases). The germline gives CDR1 SEHNR, CDR2 FQNEAQ (reference sequence). This CDR3 is 12 amino acids long. V was trimmed by 7 bases and J by 1 base, leaving 7 bases between them. This CDR3 reads CASKGQNTEAFF. The CDR3 DNA sequence: TGTGCCAGCAAAGGACAGAACACTGAAGCTTTCTTT. The full variable domain, with the rest looked up from reference TRBV7-9 and TRBJ1-1, is DTGVSQNPRHKITKRGQNVTFRCDPISEHNRLYWYRQTLGQGPEFLTYFQNEAQLEKSRLLSDRFSAERPKGSFSTLEIQRTEQGDSAMYLCASKGQNTEAFFGQGTRLTVV.

This clone was counted between two and nine times. The V gene is TRBV7-8, the J gene TRBJ2-7; D possibly corresponds to TRBD2 (6 bases). V was clipped by 3 bases and J by 2 bases, with 14 bases between them. Germline lookup yields CDR1 SGHVS and CDR2 FQNEAQ. The CDR3 is 15 amino acids. This chain's CDR3 is CASSFSGGRTYEQYF. Here the CDR3 DNA reads TGTGCCAGCAGCTTCTCCGGGGGACGGACCTACGAGCAGTACTTC.

The V call is TRBV19, the J call TRBJ1-3; D remains unclear. The ends were cut back, 3 bases at V and 1 base at J, with 13 bases in the middle. This CDR3 contains 16 residues. CDR1 and CDR2 (germline): LNHDA, SQIVND (reference sequence). In nucleotides, the CDR3 is TGTGCCAGTAGTATCATAGACGGTCCTTCTGGAAACACCATATATTTT. Protein product: CASSIIDGPSGNTIYF.

CDR3 amino acids: CASSIGAGANVLTF. The DNA of the CDR3 is TGTGCCAGTAGTATAGGGGCTGGGGCCAACGTCCTGACTTTC. The chain uses TRBV19 and TRBJ2-6, with unresolved D. The ends were cut back, 1 base at V and 2 bases at J, with 3 bases in the middle. Germline V lookup: CDR1 LNHDA, CDR2 SQIVND (reference sequence). The CDR3 consists of 14 residues.